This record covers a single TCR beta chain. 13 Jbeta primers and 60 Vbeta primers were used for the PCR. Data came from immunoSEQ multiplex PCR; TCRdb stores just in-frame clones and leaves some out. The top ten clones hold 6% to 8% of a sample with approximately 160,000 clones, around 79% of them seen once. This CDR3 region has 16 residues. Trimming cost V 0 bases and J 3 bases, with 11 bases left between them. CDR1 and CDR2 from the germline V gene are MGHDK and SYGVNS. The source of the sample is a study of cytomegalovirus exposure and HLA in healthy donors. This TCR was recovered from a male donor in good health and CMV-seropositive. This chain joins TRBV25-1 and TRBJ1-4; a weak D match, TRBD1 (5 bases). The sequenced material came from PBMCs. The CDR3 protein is CASSEYLGEANEKLFF. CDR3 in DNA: TGTGCCAGCAGTGAATACTTAGGGGAAGCTAATGAAAAACTGTTTTTT.